One T cell receptor (beta chain) is described in this entry. Its cognate antigen is unknown. RNA transcripts served as the template for amplifying TCR beta CDR3 regions. HTBI primers drove first-round RT-PCR of the TCR CDR3. TCRdb reanalysed the multiplex PCR reads using MiXCR and keeps one entry per CDR3 protein. The sample holds more than 550,000 distinct CDR3 sequences, roughly a sixth seen once. This entry comes from a study of T cells in Graves' hyperthyroidism and ophthalmopathy. Study as a whole: It was at initial diagnosis, before any treatment, that peripheral blood was collected. General study points: Most clonotypes that expanded in the thyroid above 0.001 also showed up in blood. The model anticipated ophthalmopathy a median approximately 6.6 months pre-onset.

The V gene lost 6 bases and the J gene lost 2 bases, with 6 bases spanning the gap. Per the germline V gene, CDR1 is LNHDA and CDR2 is SQIVND (reference sequence). The CDR3 length is 12 residues. The sample, blood from the first hyperthyroidism diagnosis, precedes any ophthalmopathy symptoms. The receptor comes from a woman in her forties or fifties with Graves' hyperthyroidism that later progressed to Graves' ophthalmopathy. The chain is built from TRBV19 and TRBJ2-3; D ambiguous. What was sequenced was blood. CDR3 sequence reads: CASRDHTDTQYF. CDR3 bases: TGTGCCAGTAGGGATCACACAGATACGCAGTATTTT.